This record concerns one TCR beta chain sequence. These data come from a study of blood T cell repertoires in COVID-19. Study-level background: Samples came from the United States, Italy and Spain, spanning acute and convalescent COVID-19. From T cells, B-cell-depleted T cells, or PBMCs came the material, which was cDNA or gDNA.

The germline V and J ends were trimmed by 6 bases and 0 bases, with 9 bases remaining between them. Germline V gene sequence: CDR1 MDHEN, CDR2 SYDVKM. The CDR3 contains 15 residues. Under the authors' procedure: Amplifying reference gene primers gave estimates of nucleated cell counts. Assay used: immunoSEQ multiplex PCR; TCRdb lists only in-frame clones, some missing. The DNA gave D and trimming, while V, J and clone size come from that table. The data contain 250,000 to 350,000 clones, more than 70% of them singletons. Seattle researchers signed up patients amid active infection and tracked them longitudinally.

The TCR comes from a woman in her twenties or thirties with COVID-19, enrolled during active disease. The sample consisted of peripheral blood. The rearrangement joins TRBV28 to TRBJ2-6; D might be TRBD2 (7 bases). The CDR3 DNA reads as TGTGCCAGCAGGGGAGGGGGCTCTGGGGCCAACGTCCTGACTTTC. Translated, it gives CASRGGGSGANVLTF.